This T cell receptor beta chain is from a study of T cells in Graves' hyperthyroidism and ophthalmopathy. CDR3 size: 14 residues. V was trimmed by 1 base and J by 5 bases, leaving 11 bases between them. From germline, CDR1 is SGHTA and CDR2 FQGNSA. Findings and caveats of the study: Onset of ophthalmopathy came a median roughly 6 months after the model predicted it.

About this clonotype itself: Its antigen is still unknown.

Ophthalmopathy patients all had a Clinical Activity Score of at least 3, a NOSPECS grade of at least 4 and disease under 3 months old. It was uncontrolled infection, other autoimmune disease, pregnancy or lactation that excluded patients. PBMCs were sourced from approximately 10 ml fresh peripheral blood. Researchers took RNA transcripts and amplified the TCR beta CDR3 regions from them. An initial round of RT-PCR targeting the TCR CDR3 relied on the HTBI primer set. TCRdb re-derived calls from the multiplex PCR reads in MiXCR, one entry per CDR3 protein. The sample includes about half a million distinct CDR3 sequences, roughly a sixth of them seen just once.

The sample consisted of blood. The rearrangement uses TRBV7-2 and TRBJ1-2; D not certain. This clonotype originated in a woman aged 30 to 39 with Graves' ophthalmopathy. CDR3 sequence reads: CASSLDQDSYGYTF. In DNA form, the CDR3 reads TGTGCCAGCAGCTTAGATCAGGACTCGTATGGCTACACCTTC.